The T cell receptor (beta chain) described here comes from a study of cytomegalovirus exposure and HLA in healthy donors. Study as a whole: Researchers found that approximately 77% of fewer than 450 genotyped donors fell within the Caucasian-associated ancestry cluster.

The CDR3 length is 16 residues. V lost 3 bases to trimming and J lost 2 bases; unmatched junction nucleotides: 3. Germline CDR1 is SGDLS and CDR2 is YYNGEE. Whole-study findings and limits: Across all donors, roughly uniform sequencing depth was an assumption of the presence/absence analyses. A few chains tied to CMV proved CMV antigen-specific in vitro.

PCR was performed using 60 Vbeta and 13 Jbeta primers. Assay: immunoSEQ multiplex PCR; the TCRdb copy retains only in-frame clones and omits some. This sample has 95,000 to 100,000 clones; about four fifths occur once, and the top ten carry less than 2%. About this clone itself: Antigen: not known.

The sequencing sample was made of PBMCs. The gene calls are TRBV9 and TRBJ2-3; 13 bases match TRBD2. The TCR comes from a middle-aged woman in good health and CMV-seronegative. The CDR3 coding sequence is TGTGCCAGCAGCGCCGGACTAGCGGGGGACACAGATACGCAGTATTTT. This encodes CASSAGLAGDTDTQYF.